The rows below give T cell receptor beta chains drawn from one sample of a study of Graves' ophthalmopathy and Graves' hyperthyroidism. TCRdb ran MiXCR on the multiplex PCR reads and lists one entry per CDR3 protein. The sample contains just over 400,000 distinct CDR3 sequences, roughly 21% of which appear only once. The sequenced sample was peripheral blood. Receptors originate from a woman aged 18-35 years with stable Graves' hyperthyroidism. Both conserved end residues are part of each CDR3. The D gene is left open where the match is weak. The size field is filled for only some rows; it gives once, few, many or a size class.

>TRBD1|TRBV27|14|TRBJ2-7|many
TGTGCCAGCAGTCCAGGACAGGGGGCGGGTGAGCAGTACTTC
CASSPGQGAGEQYF
>-|TRBV7-9|12|TRBJ2-5|many
TGTGCCAGCAGCTTAGAGTCCGGGACCCAGTACTTC
CASSLESGTQYF
>TRBD2|TRBV6-1|14|TRBJ2-5|many
TGTGCCAGCAGTCACAGCGGGATGGGGGAGACCCAGTACTTC
CASSHSGMGETQYF
>-|TRBV20-1|15|TRBJ2-7|many
TGCAGTGCTAGAGATGAAACAGGGTCCCACTACGAGCAGTACTTC
CSARDETGSHYEQYF
>-|TRBV30|14|TRBJ1-1|-
TGTGCCTGGAGTGTAATCCTGGGAAGGGCCGAAGCTTTCTTT
CAWSVILGRAEAFF
>TRBD2|TRBV11-3|15|TRBJ2-1|many
TGTGCCAGCAGCTTGGGCCTAGCGGGAGAAGAGGGGCAGTTCTTC
CASSLGLAGEEGQFF
>TRBD1|TRBV7-8|13|TRBJ1-2|many
TGTGCCAGCAGCCATCGGACAGGGATTGGCTACACCTTC
CASSHRTGIGYTF
>-|TRBV3-1|15|TRBJ1-1|-
TGTGCCAGCAGCCAAGTTGGGGCCGGGTACACTGAAGCTTTCTTT
CASSQVGAGYTEAFF
>TRBD1|TRBV6-5|15|TRBJ1-1|many
TGTGCCAGCAGTTACTCGAGGGACAGGGCCCCTGAAGCTTTCTTT
CASSYSRDRAPEAFF
>TRBD1|TRBV25-1|15|TRBJ2-2|-
TGTGCCAGCAGTCTCCCCGACAGGGACACCGGGGAGCTGTTTTTT
CASSLPDRDTGELFF
>TRBD2|TRBV28|16|TRBJ2-5|-
TGTGCCAGCAGCTACCTAGCGGGGGGCCGAGGGGAGACCCAGTACTTC
CASSYLAGGRGETQYF
>-|TRBV29-1|14|TRBJ1-5|many
TGCAGCGTCGGGGTGGGCAGCAGCAATCAGCCCCAGCATTTT
CSVGVGSSNQPQHF
>-|TRBV25-1|14|TRBJ2-5|many
TGTGCCAGCAGTGAATCGGGTTACCAAGAGACCCAGTACTTC
CASSESGYQETQYF